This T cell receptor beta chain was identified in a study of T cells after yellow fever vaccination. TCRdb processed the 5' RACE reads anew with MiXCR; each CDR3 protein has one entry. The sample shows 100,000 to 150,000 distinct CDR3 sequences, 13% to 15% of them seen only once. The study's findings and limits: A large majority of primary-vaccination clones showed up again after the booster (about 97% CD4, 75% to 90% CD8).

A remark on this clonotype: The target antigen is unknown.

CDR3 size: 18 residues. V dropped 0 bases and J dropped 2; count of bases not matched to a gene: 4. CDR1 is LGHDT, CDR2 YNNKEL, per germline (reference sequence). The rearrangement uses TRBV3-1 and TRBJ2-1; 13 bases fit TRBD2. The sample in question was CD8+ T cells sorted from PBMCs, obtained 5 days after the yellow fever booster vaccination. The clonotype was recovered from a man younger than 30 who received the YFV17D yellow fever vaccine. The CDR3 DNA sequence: TGTGCCAGCAGCCAAGAGTCGACTAGCGGGGGGCCCTACAATGAGCAGTTCTTC. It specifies CASSQESTSGGPYNEQFF.